This TCR beta chain is drawn from a study of T cells after yellow fever vaccination. TCRdb redid the calling of the 5' RACE reads with MiXCR, one entry per CDR3 protein. The sample carries about 350,000 distinct CDR3 sequences, 8.1% recorded once. Whole-study findings and limits: Repertoires obtained by FACS sorting could include abundant clonotypes that entered as contaminants from the bulk population. Post-booster repertoires contained most primary-vaccination clones again (around 97% CD4, approximately 86% CD8). Weaker in magnitude, the secondary response showed a faster peak on day 5 versus 15.

The V end was cut by 6 bases, the J end by 0 bases, with 17 bases between. From germline, CDR1 is SEHNR and CDR2 FQNEAQ (reference sequence). This CDR3 region has 16 residues. In this sample, this clonotype turned up a few times. Antigen: not known. Sequencing was performed on PBMCs, taken 45 days after the first yellow fever vaccination. This TCR derives from a man between 18 and 35 years old who received the YFV17D yellow fever vaccine. V and J are TRBV7-9 and TRBJ1-1, with a possible D match to TRBD1 (6 bases). The CDR3 reads CASSPTPQGMNTEAFF. The DNA of the CDR3 is TGTGCCAGCAGTCCTACCCCGCAGGGGATGAACACTGAAGCTTTCTTT.